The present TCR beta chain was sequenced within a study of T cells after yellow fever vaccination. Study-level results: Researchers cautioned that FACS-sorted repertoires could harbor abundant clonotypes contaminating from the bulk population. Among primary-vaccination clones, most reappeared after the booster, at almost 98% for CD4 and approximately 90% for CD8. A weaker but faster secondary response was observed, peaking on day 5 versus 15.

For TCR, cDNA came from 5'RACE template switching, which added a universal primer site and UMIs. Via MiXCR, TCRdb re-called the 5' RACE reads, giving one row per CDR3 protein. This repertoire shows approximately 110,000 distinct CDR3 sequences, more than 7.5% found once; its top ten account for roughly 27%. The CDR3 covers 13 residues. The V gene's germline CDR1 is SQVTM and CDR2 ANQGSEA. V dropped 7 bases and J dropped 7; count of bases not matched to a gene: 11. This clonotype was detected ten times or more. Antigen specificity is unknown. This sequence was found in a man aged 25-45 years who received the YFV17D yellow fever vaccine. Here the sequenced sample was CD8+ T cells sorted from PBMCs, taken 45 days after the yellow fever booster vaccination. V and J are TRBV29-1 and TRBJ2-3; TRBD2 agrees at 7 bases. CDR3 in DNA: TGCAGCGCCCCAAGCGGGATGGCGAATACGCAGTATTTT. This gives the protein CSAPSGMANTQYF.